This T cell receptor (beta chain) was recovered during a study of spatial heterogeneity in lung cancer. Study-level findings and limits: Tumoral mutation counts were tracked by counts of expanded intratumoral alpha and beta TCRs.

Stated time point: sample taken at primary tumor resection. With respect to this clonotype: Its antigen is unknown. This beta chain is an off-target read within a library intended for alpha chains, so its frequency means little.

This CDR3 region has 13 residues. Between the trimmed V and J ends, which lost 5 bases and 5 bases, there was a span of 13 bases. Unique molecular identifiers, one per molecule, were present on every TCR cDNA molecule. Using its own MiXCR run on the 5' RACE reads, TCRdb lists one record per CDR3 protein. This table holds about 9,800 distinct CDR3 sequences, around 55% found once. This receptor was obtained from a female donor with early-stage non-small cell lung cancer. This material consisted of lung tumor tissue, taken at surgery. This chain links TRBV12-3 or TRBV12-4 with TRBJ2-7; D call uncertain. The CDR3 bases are TGTGCCAGCAGTCCCGGTCGGTCCCACGAGCAGTACTTC. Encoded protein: CASSPGRSHEQYF.